This entry describes one TCR beta chain. The antigen it binds to is not known. Base qualities are missing; no much larger clone stands one base away. This record comes from a study of blood T cell repertoires in COVID-19 (dated by TCRdb to the early 2020s). With respect to the entire study: Collaborator samples came from the United States, Italy and Spain and covered acute and convalescent phases of COVID-19. Samples came from the ongoing ImmuneRACE study (first 160 participants) plus 1,254 subjects from 6 global collaborators. Nearly every sample came with metadata listing a de-identified subject ID, COVID-19 status, age in years and sex. The material from the prospective study consisted of cDNA or gDNA derived from T cells, B-cell-depleted T cells, or PBMCs. Where available, HLA class I and class II types were taken from metadata supplied by the sample provider and were not determined by assay-based typing. Subjects who had been exposed to COVID-19, were actively infected with it, or had recovered from it provided the deeply sampled blood TCRbeta repertoires that made up the dataset. The repertoires were released in a freely available public database meant as a resource for research on the immune response to SARS-CoV-2.

TCRbeta CDR3 regions were amplified from genomic DNA using the immunoSEQ Assay, a bias-controlled multiplex PCR. The original pipeline was this. Within the assay, amplification of reference gene primers was used to estimate how many nucleated cells each sample contained. To quantify the absolute abundance of each unique TCRbeta CDR3 rearrangement, sequence reads were collapsed and filtered. For each sample, productive Simpson clonality was calculated as the square root of Simpson's diversity index over productive rearrangements. This is the immuneACCESS table as TCRdb keeps it, with only in-frame sequences that have V and J called. A part of the clones is gone; compared with another copy, unresolved V genes explain less than half, and the rest is unexplained. V and J calls and clone size are those listed in that table; D and trimming were worked out from the DNA. The sample profile shows around 84,000 clones; roughly 78% of them were found once. The ten largest clonotypes hold 36% of the sample.

One collaborating source in Seattle enrolled patients while the patients were actively infected and followed the patients over time throughout the course of disease. The collaborating institutions used their own protocols to collect whole blood in K2EDTA tubes. Collaborator samples were shipped for TCRbeta analysis as frozen whole blood, isolated PBMCs, or DNA extracted from either sample type. From its cysteine to its phenylalanine, the CDR3 spans 15 amino acids. Just the 45-base CDR3 DNA is kept, in frame starting at base 1. The germline V gene sets CDR1 to SGHTA and CDR2 to FQGTGA. V loses 0 bases, J loses 2 bases, and the germline ends lie 11 bases apart. Study-level results and caveats: The amount of clinical and demographic metadata varied by source and participant and was provided uncurated.

The sequence links TRBV7-3 to TRBJ2-7; tentative D gene TRBD2, with 7 bases matching. This TCR came from a man aged 55-75 years with COVID-19, enrolled during active disease. Sequenced input: peripheral blood. The nucleotides read TGTGCCAGCAGCTTAACCCGGGGGGCCGCCTACGAGCAGTACTTC. The encoded protein is CASSLTRGAAYEQYF. The reference TRBV7-3 and TRBJ2-7 proteins fill in what lies around the CDR3, so the full variable domain reads GAGVSQTPSNKVTEKGKYVELRCDPISGHTALYWYRQSLGQGPEFLIYFQGTGAADDSGLPNDRFFAVRPEGSVSTLKIQRTERGDSAVYLCASSLTRGAAYEQYFGPGTRLTVT.